The 4 T cell receptor beta chains given below trace back to one sample, sequenced in a study of CD8 T cells in Susac syndrome. Random hexamers were used to reverse transcribe the RNA input (about 0.45 to 1 ug). TCRdb reanalysed the immunoSEQ multiplex PCR reads using MiXCR and keeps one entry per CDR3 protein. The sample holds about 76,000 distinct CDR3 sequences, approximately 93% seen once. Sequencing used CD8+ T cells from PBMCs. Receptor source: a human donor with Susac syndrome.

This rearrangement joins TRBV3-1 to TRBJ2-7, with 9 bases aligning to TRBD1. V lost 7 bases, J lost 4 bases, and 8 bases stayed unmatched. CDR3 length: 14 residues. Germline CDR1 and CDR2: LGHDT and YNNKEL (reference sequence). In nucleotides, the CDR3 is TGTGCCAGCACCTTCGGGACAGGGCCGTACGAGCAGTACTTC. This codes for CASTFGTGPYEQYF.

This rearrangement joins TRBV18 to TRBJ2-7; D remains unclear. Germline V gives CDR1 KGHSH, CDR2 LQKENI. Trimming took 6 bases from V and 5 from J, leaving 23 bases between them. This CDR3 has 16 residues. CDR3 coding DNA: TGTGCCAGCTCCCGTTTCACCCCATCCACCCACCACGAGCAGTACTTC. It yields the protein CASSRFTPSTHHEQYF. Full variable domain (rest looked up from reference TRBV18 and TRBJ2-7): NAGVMQNPRHLVRRRGQEARLRCSPMKGHSHVYWYRQLPEEGLKFMVYLQKENIIDESGMPKERFSAEFPKEGPSILRIQQVVRGDSAAYFCASSRFTPSTHHEQYFGPGTRLTVT.

V and J are TRBV10-3 and TRBJ2-3; D perhaps matches TRBD1 (6 bases). Germline assignment: CDR1 ENHRY and CDR2 SYGVKD. The CDR3 consists of 16 residues. V lost 7 bases and J lost 9, with 26 bases in between. DNA of the CDR3: TGTGCCATCAAAATCCCAGGGGCGTCCCCCCCGGGCACGCAGTATTTT. Its translation is CAIKIPGASPPGTQYF.

This chain connects TRBV14 to TRBJ1-4, with D unclear. In germline, CDR1 is SGHDN, CDR2 FVKESK. With 1 base removed from V and 4 bases from J, the gap between germline ends came to 1 base. The CDR3 runs to 12 residues. The CDR3 loop reads CASSQVNEKLFF. CDR3 DNA sequence: TGTGCCAGCAGCCAAGTTAATGAAAAACTGTTTTTT.